This T cell receptor beta chain was observed in a study of cytomegalovirus exposure and HLA in healthy donors (dated by TCRdb to the late 2010s). Regarding the complete study: An earlier analysis of approximately 640 of the donors reported approximately 270 Gb of sequence data and more than 90 million unique TCR beta sequences from about 200 million T cells. About 300 gigabases of sequencing data and tens of millions of unique TCR sequences were included in an early release covering 550 to 800 HLA-typed donors. Of the 300 to 450 genotyped donors, more than 75% were placed in the genetic ancestry cluster associated with self-reported Caucasian donors. In the later analysis, no new phenotypic data were used to find candidate immune exposures; instead, reliance was placed on TCR beta sequences and their occurrence across donors. Roughly 5 DR-DQ haplotypes were handled as single units for association and clustering, since linkage in the cohort was strong. The number of typed donors differed by locus: roughly 629-630 for A, B, C, DRB1 and DQB1; 522 for DQA1; 600 to 610 for DPA1; and some 450 for DPB1. All discovery cohort repertoires had been generated on a single sequencing platform. Donor age, sex, ethnicity and CMV serostatus were compiled together with the repertoire data. A later genetic analysis took genome-wide SNP genotypes for about 55% of the roughly 700 donors and used that subset as a discovery cohort. The study aimed to test whether signatures of past pathogen exposure could be identified by cataloging public T cell receptors. Along with the approximately 700-subject first cohort, a separate validation cohort of over a hundred different subjects was used. Among some 400 genotyped donors of the cohort, an average of roughly 240,000 unique TCR beta nucleotide sequences were sequenced per donor, about a sixth of them non-productive. To decide whether each TCR beta V gene segment behaved as functional or pseudogenic, an earlier analysis of over 500 of the donors relied on high-throughput TCR beta sequencing. To predict cytomegalovirus infection status, the study combined high-throughput TCR immunosequencing, statistical association of individual TCRs with disease status, and machine learning. The T cell repertoires of 666 subjects were profiled by immunosequencing and related to cytomegalovirus serostatus. In a later analysis, previously published TCR beta repertoires from about 640 donors were re-analyzed and high-resolution HLA genotyping was added so that TCR occurrence patterns could be studied. HLA typing covered class I and class II loci at four-digit resolution. Study-wide findings and limitations: This cohort had only TCR beta chains sequenced, and the lack of alpha or paired-chain data limited which features could be detected. The authors suggested that the approach could potentially be generalized to other disease states and immunological phenotypes. Cytomegalovirus status was reported to be diagnosed by the classifier with high specificity and sensitivity in both the original and validation cohorts. In a later analysis, some 18,000 TCR beta sequences were associated with specific HLA alleles at a false discovery rate of 0.05. A further reported finding was that TCR beta sequences accurately predicted the HLA-A and HLA-B alleles for most subjects in the first cohort. Compared with equally common non-associated chains, HLA-associated TCR beta chains in a later analysis were more clonally expanded and had lower generation probabilities. Linkage disequilibrium might explain the correlated functional status among segregating V segments, but an unknown experimental factor could not be excluded. For the cohort, immune exposure information was limited to CMV serostatus. Assigning TCR associations to individual alleles was difficult when HLA alleles, especially DR and DQ, strongly co-occurred. In an earlier analysis of around 600 of the donors, most TCR beta V segments appeared in productive rearrangements about 87% or about 30% of the time, broadly matching IMGT annotations. A later analysis reported that several top co-occurrence clusters appeared linked to parvovirus B19, influenza, CMV and Epstein-Barr virus. Presence/absence analyses assumed roughly uniform sequencing depth across donors, an assumption that may not hold. Fewer than 20 rarely observed V segments, including chromosome 9 orphons, were excluded from the earlier analysis of almost 600 of the donors because counts were too low. Most CMV-associated TCR beta chains appeared to be HLA-restricted in a later analysis, and the HLA associations seemed to be driven largely by CMV exposure. In a later genetic analysis, a missense DCLRE1C variant was associated with V-gene and J-gene trimming of TCR beta chains, and the association was replicated in an independent cohort. While some public TCRs were present in many individuals, most TCR sequences turned up only very rarely across donors. The study listed 150 to 200 TCR beta chains as associated with cytomegalovirus. Because some donors lacked HLA typing at each locus, the association tests relied only on the typed subset. A later analysis found that TCR association rates varied across HLA loci, with DRB1 alleles showing the most associated TCRs and HLA-C alleles the fewest. The sequencing pipeline was judged likely to have produced a cluster of highly shared sequence variants as a technical artifact. Because the 87-base-pair reads could not distinguish some IMGT-functional V segments, including TRBV6-2 and TRBV6-3, those segments were excluded. A few of the identified cytomegalovirus-associated TCR beta chains were confirmed in vitro to be specific for cytomegalovirus antigens. In a later genetic analysis, fewer N-insertions in productive TCRs were reported among donors in an Asian-associated ancestry cluster than the roughly 700-donor mean.

CDR1 SGHTA and CDR2 FQGNSA were looked up in the germline V gene. Taken from cysteine to phenylalanine, the CDR3 has 14 residues. Just CDR3 DNA is preserved here, 42 bases in frame from base 1. V and J lose 5 bases and 5 bases, and a span of 15 bases separates them. In the case of this clone: Its antigen is currently not known. Base quality data are lacking; no much larger clone is found one base away.

The library came from the immunoSEQ multiplex PCR assay. For the multiplex PCR, a mixture combining 60 forward primers for TCR Vbeta segments and 13 reverse primers for TCR Jbeta segments was used. The CDR3 region of rearranged TCR beta genes was amplified from genomic DNA by a multiplex PCR assay. The Illumina HiSeq System was used to sequence the amplified TCR beta libraries as 87-base-pair reads. The paper's processing steps were these. A later analysis tallied roughly 78 million unique TCR beta chains across the roughly 610 repertoires, and about 10 million of those chains were shared by two or more donors. Raw reads were error-corrected and collapsed into unique sequences by a nearest-neighbor algorithm in which closely related sequences were merged to remove PCR and sequencing errors. Alignment of CDR3 sequences to IMGT reference sequences was used to assign V, D and J gene segments. For a sequence to be retained, a match of at least six nucleotides to both a V gene segment and a J gene segment was required. A rearrangement counted as productive if the CDR3 had no stop codons and remained in frame with V and J, and every other rearrangement counted as non-productive. Following IMGT convention, CDR3 was defined as the stretch from the second conserved V-encoded cysteine up to the conserved J-encoded phenylalanine. Sequences without an unambiguous match to a single V gene segment were excluded from the earlier analysis of approximately 560 of the donors. An earlier analysis of just under 600 of the donors called V segments functional above 56.7% productive rearrangements and segregating when the between-donor standard deviation exceeded 5%. A statistical classification framework was built to diagnose cytomegalovirus status from the catalog of TCR beta chain sequences. In a later analysis, TCR nucleotide sequences were compared against IMGT/GENE-DB human TR gene sequences so that V and J genes could be assigned. Using the TCRdist pipeline, a later analysis assigned CDR3 sequences along with most-parsimonious VDJ recombination scenarios. In a later analysis, every TCR beta chain was defined by the combination of its CDR3 amino acid sequence and its V-gene family, and reads without a unique V-gene family were dropped. A later analysis removed several hundred highly shared, low-generation-probability nucleotide sequences to deal with suspected cross-contamination and a sequencing artifact. In a later analysis, a clonal expansion index for each public chain was calculated from normalized within-repertoire ranks of inferred template counts. Generation probabilities in a later analysis came from a VDJ recombination model fitted to out-of-frame rearrangements, and those results were checked against IGoR. In a later analysis, hypergeometric tests were used to score TCR-TCR, TCR-HLA and TCR-CMV co-occurrence, with a repertoire-size bias correction applied to TCR pairs. In a later analysis, false discovery rates were estimated by permuting HLA or CMV assignments 20 times. A later analysis grouped co-occurring TCRs with DBSCAN, adding TCRdist sequence similarity when clustering within HLA-allele-positive subsets. Repertoires with fewer than 30,000 or more than 120,000 public chains, plus five repertoires with anomalous nucleotide sharing, were excluded from co-occurrence clustering. The table was pulled from immuneACCESS by TCRdb, which kept in-frame rearrangements only. Such tables lose some clones; where checked, under half of the loss comes from unresolved V genes, and the rest has no known cause. V and J calls and clone size come straight from that table; D and trimming were deduced from the DNA. The sample table contains about 140,000 clones; only one count was recorded for about 85% of them. About 3.4% of the sample rests with the top ten.

The cohort was made up of 666 healthy bone marrow donors. All cohort members were sampled while nominally healthy, although unrecorded immune exposures were likely present. The donor tested CMV seronegative and was one of the 352 seronegative cohort members. A peripheral blood sample was provided by each donor, and peripheral blood mononuclear cells were used for TCR beta sequencing. The Qiagen DNeasy Blood Extraction Kit was used to extract genomic DNA from the blood cell samples. The material sequenced was PBMCs. The sequence was collected from a female donor in good health and CMV-seronegative. The chain employs TRBV7-2 and TRBJ2-5; the D gene is perhaps TRBD2, on 5 matching bases. The CDR3 corresponds to CASSVRADRETQYF. The nucleotide sequence reads as follows: TGTGCCAGCAGCGTGCGAGCGGACCGGGAGACCCAGTACTTC.